This TCR beta chain was profiled in a study of cytomegalovirus exposure and HLA in healthy donors. Amplification used 60 Vbeta primers and 13 Jbeta primers. Here immunoSEQ multiplex PCR was the method, and the copy in TCRdb shows in-frame clones only, minus some. The sample carries nearly 200,000 clones, around 87% recorded once. Of note for this clone: Antigen specificity is unknown.

Germline V gene lookup returns CDR1 MNHNS and CDR2 SASEGT. Trimming took off 6 bases at V and 5 bases at J, with 16 bases between the two ends. The CDR3 runs 14 residues. General observations from the study: Cytomegalovirus association was listed for about 150 TCR beta chains.

Sequences were obtained from PBMCs. The sequence was obtained from a man aged 30 to 45 in good health and CMV-seronegative. This chain links TRBV6-1 with TRBJ2-5; D may be TRBD1 (6 bases). The CDR3: CASRSDSDGETQYF. In nucleotides, the CDR3 is TGTGCCAGCAGATCGGACAGCGACGGTGAGACCCAGTACTTC.